This TCR beta chain was found in a study of T cells in Graves' hyperthyroidism and ophthalmopathy. Amplified TCR beta CDR3 regions came from RNA transcripts. During a first-round RT-PCR of the TCR CDR3, the HTBI primer set was used. TCRdb fed the multiplex PCR reads into MiXCR, producing one record per CDR3 protein. The sample carries 550,000 to 800,000 distinct CDR3 sequences, less than 20% recorded once. On the basis of clinical symptoms, serum thyroxine and TRAb, thyroid ultrasound and orbital computed tomography, diagnoses were made. The CDR3 has 14 amino acids. The germline CDR1 and CDR2 sequences are DFQATT and SNEGSKA (reference sequence). Germline trimming cut 4 bases from V and 5 bases from J; bases unmatched to any gene: 8. Turning to this clonotype: A read error may explain this, as a much larger clone is one base away. This CDR3 is missing its conserved last phenylalanine or tryptophan, likely due to a read error.

Sequenced: blood. The J gene is TRBJ2-7, the V gene TRBV20-1, with 10 positions matching TRBD2. The sequence came from a man between 18 and 29 years old with Graves' hyperthyroidism. The CDR3 DNA follows: TGCAGTGCTAAGACTAGCGGGTTTGCAGACGAGCAGTACCTC. It is translated as CSAKTSGFADEQYL.